The clone carrying this T cell receptor (beta chain) was detected only once. The record originates from a study of CD8+ T cells in alopecia areata. Extracted from the samples, RNA was reverse transcribed into cDNA to serve as the sequencing template. Generated by immunoSEQ multiplex PCR, the TCRdb table keeps only in-frame clones and is missing some. The table lists about 260,000 clones, about 62% of them singletons. Germline V gene sequence: CDR1 ENHRY, CDR2 SYGVKD. The V gene end was trimmed by 6 bases and the J gene end by 0 bases; junction bases not matched to a gene: 1. The CDR3 runs to 14 residues. Treatment denoted: oral pan-JAK inhibitor, 5-10 mg twice daily.

Material: CD4+ T cells sorted from blood, obtained at week 52, from a patient treated with tofacitinib. This receptor was taken from a human donor with alopecia areata. The chain combines TRBV10-3 with TRBJ2-2; 7 positions agree with TRBD1. CDR3 in amino acids: CAIRTGANTGELFF. In DNA, the CDR3 is TGTGCCATCAGAACAGGGGCGAACACCGGGGAGCTGTTTTTT.